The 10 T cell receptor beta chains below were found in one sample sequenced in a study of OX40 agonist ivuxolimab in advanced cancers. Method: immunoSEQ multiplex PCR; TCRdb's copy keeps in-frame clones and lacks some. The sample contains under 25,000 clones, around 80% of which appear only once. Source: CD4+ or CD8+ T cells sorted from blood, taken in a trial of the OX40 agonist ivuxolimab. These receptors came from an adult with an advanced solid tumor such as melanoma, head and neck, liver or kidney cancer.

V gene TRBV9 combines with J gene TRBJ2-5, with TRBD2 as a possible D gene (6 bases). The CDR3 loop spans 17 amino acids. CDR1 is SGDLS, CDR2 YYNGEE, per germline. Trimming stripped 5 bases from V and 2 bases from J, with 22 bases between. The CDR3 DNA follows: TGTGCCAGCAGTCGCCGCGGGACCGTACATCGGCAAGAGACCCAGTACTTC. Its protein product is CASSRRGTVHRQETQYF.

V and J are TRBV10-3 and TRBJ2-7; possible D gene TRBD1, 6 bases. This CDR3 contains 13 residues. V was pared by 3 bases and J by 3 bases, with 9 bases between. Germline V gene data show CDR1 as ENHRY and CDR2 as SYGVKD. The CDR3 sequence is CAISDGQFYEQYF. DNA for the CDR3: TGTGCCATCAGTGACGGACAGTTCTACGAGCAGTACTTC.

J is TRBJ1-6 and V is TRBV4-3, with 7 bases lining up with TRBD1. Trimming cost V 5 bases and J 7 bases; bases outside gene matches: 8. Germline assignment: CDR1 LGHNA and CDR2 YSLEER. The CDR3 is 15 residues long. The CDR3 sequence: CASSSHGTENSPLHF. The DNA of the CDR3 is TGCGCCAGCAGCTCTCATGGGACAGAGAATTCACCCCTCCACTTT.

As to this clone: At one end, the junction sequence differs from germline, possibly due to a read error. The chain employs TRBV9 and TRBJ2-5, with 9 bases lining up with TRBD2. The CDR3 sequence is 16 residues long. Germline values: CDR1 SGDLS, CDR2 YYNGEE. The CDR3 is CASSVDSGGWRETQYF. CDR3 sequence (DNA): TGTGCCAGCAGTGTAGACAGCGGGGGGTGGAGGGAGACCCAGTACTTC.

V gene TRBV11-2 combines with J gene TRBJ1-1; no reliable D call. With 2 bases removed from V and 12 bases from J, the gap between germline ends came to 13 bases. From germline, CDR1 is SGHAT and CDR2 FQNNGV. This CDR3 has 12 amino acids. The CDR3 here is CASSLWRARTFF. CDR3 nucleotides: TGTGCCAGCAGCTTATGGAGGGCCCGTACTTTCTTT.

This CDR3 is CASSLLPNMVDYGYTF. The CDR3 nucleotides are TGCGCCAGCAGCTTGCTCCCTAATATGGTTGACTATGGCTACACCTTC. The chain carries TRBV5-1 and TRBJ1-2; no clear D. Germline CDR1 is SGHRS and CDR2 is YFSETQ. The CDR3 extends over 16 amino acids. V lost 1 base to trimming and J lost 3 bases, with 16 bases between them.

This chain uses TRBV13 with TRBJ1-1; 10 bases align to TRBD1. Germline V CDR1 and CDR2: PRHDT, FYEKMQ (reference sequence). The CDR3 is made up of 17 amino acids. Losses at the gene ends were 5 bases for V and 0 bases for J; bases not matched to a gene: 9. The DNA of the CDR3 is TGTGCCAGCAGCCCCGGGACAGGGGTGGTAGTGAACACTGAAGCTTTCTTT. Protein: CASSPGTGVVVNTEAFF.

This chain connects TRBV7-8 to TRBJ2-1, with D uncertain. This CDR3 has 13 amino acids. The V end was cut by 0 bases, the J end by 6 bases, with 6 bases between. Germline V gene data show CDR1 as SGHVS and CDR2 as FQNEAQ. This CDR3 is CASSLAAANEQFF. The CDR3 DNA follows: TGTGCCAGCAGCTTAGCGGCAGCCAATGAGCAGTTCTTC.

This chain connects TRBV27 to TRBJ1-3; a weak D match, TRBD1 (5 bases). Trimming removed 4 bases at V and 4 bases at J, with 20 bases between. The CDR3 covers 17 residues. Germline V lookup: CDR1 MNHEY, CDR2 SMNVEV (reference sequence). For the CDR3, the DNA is TGTGCCAGCAGTTCCATCCCGCCTCAGGGCTTAGGAAACACCATATATTTT. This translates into CASSSIPPQGLGNTIYF.

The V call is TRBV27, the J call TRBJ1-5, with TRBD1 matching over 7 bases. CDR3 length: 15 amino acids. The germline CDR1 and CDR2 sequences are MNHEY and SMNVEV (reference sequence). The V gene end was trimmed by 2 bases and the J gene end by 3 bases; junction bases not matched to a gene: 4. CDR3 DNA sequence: TGTGCCAGCAGTTTAACCGGGACAGTCAATCAGCCCCAGCATTTT. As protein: CASSLTGTVNQPQHF.